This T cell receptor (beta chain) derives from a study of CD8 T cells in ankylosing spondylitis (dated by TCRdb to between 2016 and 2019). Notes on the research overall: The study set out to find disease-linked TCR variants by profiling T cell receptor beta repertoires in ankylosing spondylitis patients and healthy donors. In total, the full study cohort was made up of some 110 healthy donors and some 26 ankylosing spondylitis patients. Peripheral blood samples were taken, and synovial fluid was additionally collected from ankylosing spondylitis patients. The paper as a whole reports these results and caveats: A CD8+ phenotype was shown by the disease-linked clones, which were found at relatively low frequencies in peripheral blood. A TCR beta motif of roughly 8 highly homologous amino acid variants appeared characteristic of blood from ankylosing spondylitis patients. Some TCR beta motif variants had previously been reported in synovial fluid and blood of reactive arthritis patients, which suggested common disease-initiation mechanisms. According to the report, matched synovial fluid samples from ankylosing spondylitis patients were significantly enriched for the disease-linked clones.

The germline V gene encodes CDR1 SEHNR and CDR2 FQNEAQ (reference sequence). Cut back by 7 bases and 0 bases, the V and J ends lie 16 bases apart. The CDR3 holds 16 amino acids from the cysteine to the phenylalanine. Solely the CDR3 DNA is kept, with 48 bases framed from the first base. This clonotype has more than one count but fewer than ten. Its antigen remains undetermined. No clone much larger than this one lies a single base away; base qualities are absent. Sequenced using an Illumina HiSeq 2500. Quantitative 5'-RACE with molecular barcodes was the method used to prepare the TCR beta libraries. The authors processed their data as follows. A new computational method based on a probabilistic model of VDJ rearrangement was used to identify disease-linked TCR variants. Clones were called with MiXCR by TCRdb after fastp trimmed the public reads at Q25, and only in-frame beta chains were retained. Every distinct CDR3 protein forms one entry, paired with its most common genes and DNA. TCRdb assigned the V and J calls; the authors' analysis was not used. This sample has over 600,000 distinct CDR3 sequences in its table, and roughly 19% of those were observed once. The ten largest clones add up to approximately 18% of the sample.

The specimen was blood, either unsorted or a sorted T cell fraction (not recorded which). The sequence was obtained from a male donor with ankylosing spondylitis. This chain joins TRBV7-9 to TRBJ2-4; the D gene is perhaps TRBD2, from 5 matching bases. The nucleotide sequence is TGTGCCAGCACCTCCGGGAAGGATGTAGCCAAAAACATTCAGTACTTC. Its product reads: CASTSGKDVAKNIQYF.